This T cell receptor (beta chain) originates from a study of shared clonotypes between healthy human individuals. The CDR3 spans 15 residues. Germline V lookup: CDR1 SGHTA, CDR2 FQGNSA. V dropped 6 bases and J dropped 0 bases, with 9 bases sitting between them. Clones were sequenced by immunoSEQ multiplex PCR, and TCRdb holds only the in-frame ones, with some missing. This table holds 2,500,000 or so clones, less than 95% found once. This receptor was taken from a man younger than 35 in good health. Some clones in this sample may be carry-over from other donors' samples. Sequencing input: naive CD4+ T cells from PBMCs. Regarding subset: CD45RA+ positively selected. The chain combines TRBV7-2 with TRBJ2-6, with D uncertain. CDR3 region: CASSPQASGANVLTF. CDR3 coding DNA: TGTGCCAGCAGTCCTCAGGCCTCTGGGGCCAACGTCCTGACTTTC.